These 19 T cell receptor beta chains originate from one sample sequenced in a study of radiation and T cells in renal cell carcinoma. TCRdb's table, derived via immunoSEQ multiplex PCR, lists solely in-frame clones and lacks some. The sample lists roughly 45,000 clones; 65% to 85% were seen once. Time point meaning: blood 4 weeks post-SBRT, at nephrectomy. Treatment meaning: 15 Gy SBRT to primary tumor, nephrectomy 4 weeks later. The specimen was blood, collected from a patient whose treatment included radiotherapy and nephrectomy. Receptor source: a woman in her sixties or seventies with renal cell carcinoma.

A note on this clone: One end of the junction fails to match germline, which may point to a read error. The V gene is TRBV7-9, the J gene TRBJ1-1, with no clear D. Per the germline V gene, CDR1 is SEHNR and CDR2 is FQNEAQ (reference sequence). This CDR3 is 13 amino acids long. As DNA, the CDR3 is TGTGCCAGCAGCCAGAACCCCGTCACTGAAGCTCTCTTT. Its translation: CASSQNPVTEALF.

The chain combines TRBV9 with TRBJ2-3, with TRBD1 identical over 8 bases. The V gene end was trimmed by 6 bases and the J gene end by 1 base; junction bases not matched to a gene: 1. CDR1 and CDR2 (germline): SGDLS, YYNGEE. The CDR3 runs to 13 residues. The chain's CDR3 is CASNRGGTDTQYF. Written as DNA, the CDR3 is TGTGCCAGCAACAGGGGGGGCACAGATACGCAGTATTTT.

The chain employs TRBV14 and TRBJ2-1, with D unclear. Trimming removed 2 bases at V and 6 bases at J, with 11 bases between. CDR1 and CDR2 from the germline V gene are SGHDN and FVKESK. This CDR3 contains 14 residues. The CDR3 coding sequence is TGTGCCAGCAGCCAACTTCGGGCGGTCAATGAGCAGTTCTTC. This sequence encodes CASSQLRAVNEQFF.

V is TRBV11-2 and J is TRBJ2-5, with TRBD1 as a possible D gene (5 bases). The ends were cut back, 1 base at V and 5 bases at J, with 14 bases in the middle. The CDR3 runs to 15 residues. Germline V lookup: CDR1 SGHAT, CDR2 FQNNGV. The DNA of the CDR3 is TGTGCCAGCAGCTTAGTCTTAGGGGTTGGGGAGACCCAGTACTTC. Protein sequence: CASSLVLGVGETQYF.

The rearrangement joins TRBV20-1 to TRBJ2-1; D is unresolved. This CDR3 spans 10 amino acids. The V and J ends lost 6 bases and 10 bases respectively, with 10 bases between them. Looked up from germline, CDR1 is DFQATT and CDR2 is SNEGSKA (reference sequence). CDR3 coding DNA: TGCAGTGCAAGGTCTCAGGAGCAGTTCTTC. Protein: CSARSQEQFF.

This clone was counted a single time. The chain has TRBV5-4 and TRBJ2-1; 9 nucleotides match TRBD2. CDR3 length equals 15 residues. V lost 1 base and J lost 8; bases outside the gene matches: 7. Germline lookup yields CDR1 SGHNT and CDR2 YYREEE (reference sequence). CDR3 residues: CASSLRSSGTDEQFF. In DNA form, the CDR3 reads TGTGCCAGCAGCTTGAGGTCTAGCGGGACAGATGAGCAGTTCTTC.

The rearrangement links TRBV4-2 to TRBJ2-7, with no clear D. CDR1 is LGHNA and CDR2 is YNFKEQ in the germline V gene. The V and J ends lost 0 bases and 6 bases respectively, with 12 bases between them. The CDR3 sequence is 14 residues long. The CDR3 sequence: CASSQDVAVPEQYF. CDR3 DNA sequence: TGTGCCAGCAGCCAAGACGTGGCAGTCCCCGAGCAGTACTTC.

The gene calls are TRBV7-8 and TRBJ1-6; 7 bases align to TRBD1. Trimming took 5 bases from V and 9 from J; bases not matched to a gene: 13. The CDR3 extends over 16 amino acids. The germline gives CDR1 SGHVS, CDR2 FQNEAQ. The CDR3 spells CASSPLWGQISSPLHF. The DNA of the CDR3 is TGTGCCAGCAGCCCACTCTGGGGACAGATAAGTTCACCCCTCCACTTT.

There are a few counts of this clone. The chain has TRBV5-1 and TRBJ2-7; D tentatively fits TRBD1 or TRBD2 (5 bases each). With 0 bases removed from V and 7 bases from J, the gap between germline ends came to 8 bases. Germline lookup yields CDR1 SGHRS and CDR2 YFSETQ. The CDR3 has 12 residues. The CDR3, as DNA: TGCGCCAGCAGCTTGGCCGGGACGGAGCAGTACTTC. Translating it yields CASSLAGTEQYF.

This clone occurred a few times. This chain joins TRBV5-1 and TRBJ1-3, with unresolved D. The CDR3 is 15 residues long. V was shortened by 5 bases and J by 0 bases, with 12 bases between the two germline ends. The V gene's germline CDR1 is SGHRS and CDR2 YFSETQ. The CDR3 loop is CASSTAPRSGNTIYF. Here the CDR3 DNA reads TGCGCCAGCAGTACGGCACCTCGCTCTGGAAACACCATATATTTT.

This sequence joins TRBV7-8 and TRBJ1-6; 8 nucleotides agree with TRBD1. The junction had 9 bases not matched to a gene; V was cut back by 4 bases and J by 7 bases. CDR1 and CDR2 from the germline V gene are SGHVS and FQNEAQ. This CDR3 region has 16 residues. CDR3 amino acids: CASSSGAGTGNSPLHF. As DNA, the CDR3 is TGTGCCAGCAGCTCCGGAGCCGGGACAGGAAATTCACCCCTCCACTTT.

This clone has only a few counts. V usage is TRBV30 and J usage is TRBJ2-3, with D unresolved. This CDR3 has 14 amino acids. V shed 3 bases and J shed 0 bases, with 10 bases lying between them. Germline CDR1 is GTSNPN and CDR2 is SVGIG (reference sequence). This chain's CDR3 is CAWSLSASTDTQYF. The CDR3 nucleotides are TGTGCCTGGAGCTTGTCAGCCAGCACAGATACGCAGTATTTT.

This clone was counted a few times. V gene TRBV5-4 combines with J gene TRBJ2-5, with a tentative D call TRBD2 (5 bases). Germline lookup yields CDR1 SGHNT and CDR2 YYREEE (reference sequence). The CDR3 spans 18 residues. Trimming cost V 1 base and J 5 bases, with 24 bases left between them. The CDR3 DNA reads TGTGCCAGCAGCTTGATCGGTGAGGGCGCCTTCATGGAGGAGACCCAGTACTTC. Translation gives CASSLIGEGAFMEETQYF.

This clone showed up just once. CDR3 protein: CASSEGGQLTGELFF. The DNA of the CDR3 is TGTGCCAGCAGCGAGGGGGGACAGCTTACCGGGGAGCTGTTTTTT. V and J are TRBV9 and TRBJ2-2, with D tentatively TRBD1 (7 bases). CDR3 length equals 15 residues. The germline CDR1 and CDR2 sequences are SGDLS and YYNGEE. Trimming shortened V by 3 bases and J by 5 bases, and 14 bases separated the two germline ends.

The chain carries TRBV6-1 and TRBJ1-5; maybe TRBD1 (5 bases). The CDR3 length is 13 residues. Between the trimmed V and J ends, which lost 6 bases and 3 bases, there was a span of 9 bases. Germline values: CDR1 MNHNS, CDR2 SASEGT. The CDR3 sequence is CASRAGYNQPQHF. The CDR3 nucleotides read TGTGCCAGCAGGGCAGGGTACAATCAGCCCCAGCATTTT.

CDR3 sequence reads: CAWINRGGWTEAFF. The CDR3 DNA reads as TGTGCCTGGATTAACAGGGGAGGGTGGACTGAAGCTTTCTTT. The chain employs TRBV30 and TRBJ1-1, with 7 bases that match TRBD1. Unmatched junction bases numbered 10, after V lost 4 bases and J lost 5 bases. The CDR3 is 14 residues long. From germline, CDR1 is GTSNPN and CDR2 SVGIG (reference sequence).

This sequence joins TRBV7-2 and TRBJ2-7; no reliable D call. Trimming stripped 1 base from V and 6 bases from J, with 7 bases between. From germline, CDR1 is SGHTA and CDR2 FQGNSA. The CDR3 is made up of 12 amino acids. Written as DNA, the CDR3 is TGTGCCAGCAGCTTAGAAGCTAGCGAGCAGTACTTC. Encoded protein: CASSLEASEQYF. Combining the CDR3 with reference TRBV7-2 and TRBJ2-7 gives the whole variable domain GAGVSQSPSNKVTEKGKDVELRCDPISGHTALYWYRQSLGQGLEFLIYFQGNSAPDKSGLPSDRFSAERTGGSVSTLTIQRTQQEDSAVYLCASSLEASEQYFGPGTRLTVT.

The chain is built from TRBV18 and TRBJ2-3, with TRBD2 matching over 14 bases. Germline V CDR1 and CDR2: KGHSH, LQKENI. V lost 3 bases, J lost 0 bases, and 2 bases stayed unmatched. The CDR3 covers 17 residues. The CDR3 region is CASSPRLAGGSTDTQYF. The CDR3 DNA sequence: TGTGCCAGCTCACCGCGACTAGCGGGAGGGAGCACAGATACGCAGTATTTT.

V is TRBV6-5 and J is TRBJ2-5; weak D call: TRBD1 (5 bases). The tail of the sequence fits TRBJ2-7 better, so the J call may be wrong. Germline lookup yields CDR1 MNHEY and CDR2 SVGAGI. This CDR3 has 14 residues. The CDR3 DNA reads as TGTGCCAGCAGCCCCGCCAGGGATGGGGACGAGCAGTACTTC. This codes for CASSPARDGDEQYF.